This T cell receptor (beta chain) emerged from a study of cytomegalovirus exposure and HLA in healthy donors. Study findings and constraints: Sequencing artifact likely explains a cluster of highly shared sequence variants. Most of the CMV-associated TCR beta chains (in a later analysis) appeared to be HLA-restricted. TCR beta V- and J-gene trimming was later associated with a missense DCLRE1C variant.

The germline V gene encodes CDR1 MNHEY and CDR2 SVGAGI. This CDR3 comprises 14 residues. V was clipped by 7 bases and J by 0 bases, with 12 bases between them. This clone was observed a single time. Its antigen is as yet unknown. The study ran its PCR with 60 Vbeta and 13 Jbeta primers. Using immunoSEQ multiplex PCR, the repertoire was profiled, and TCRdb retains in-frame clones only, with some absent. The sample consists of some 95,000 clones, under 85% of them appearing once. The sample comprised PBMCs. The rearrangement links TRBV6-5 to TRBJ1-2; the D gene is possibly TRBD1 (5 bases). The source of this sequence is a woman between 40 and 50 years old in good health and CMV-seropositive. The CDR3 is CASKSRAPNYGYTF. CDR3 in DNA: TGTGCCAGCAAATCCAGGGCCCCTAACTATGGCTACACCTTC.